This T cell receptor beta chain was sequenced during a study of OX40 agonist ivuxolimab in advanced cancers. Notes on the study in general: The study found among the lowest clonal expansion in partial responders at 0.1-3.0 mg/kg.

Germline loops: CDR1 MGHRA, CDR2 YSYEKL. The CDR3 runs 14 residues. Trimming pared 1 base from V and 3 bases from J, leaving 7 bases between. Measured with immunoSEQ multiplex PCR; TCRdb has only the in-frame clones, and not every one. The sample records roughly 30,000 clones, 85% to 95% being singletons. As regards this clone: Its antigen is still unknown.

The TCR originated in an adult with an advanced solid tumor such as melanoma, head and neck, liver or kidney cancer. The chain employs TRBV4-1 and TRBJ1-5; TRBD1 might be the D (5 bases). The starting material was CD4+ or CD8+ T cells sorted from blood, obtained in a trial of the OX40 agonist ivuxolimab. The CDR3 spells CASSQVGTNQPQHF. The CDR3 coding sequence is TGCGCCAGCAGCCAAGTGGGGACCAATCAGCCCCAGCATTTT.